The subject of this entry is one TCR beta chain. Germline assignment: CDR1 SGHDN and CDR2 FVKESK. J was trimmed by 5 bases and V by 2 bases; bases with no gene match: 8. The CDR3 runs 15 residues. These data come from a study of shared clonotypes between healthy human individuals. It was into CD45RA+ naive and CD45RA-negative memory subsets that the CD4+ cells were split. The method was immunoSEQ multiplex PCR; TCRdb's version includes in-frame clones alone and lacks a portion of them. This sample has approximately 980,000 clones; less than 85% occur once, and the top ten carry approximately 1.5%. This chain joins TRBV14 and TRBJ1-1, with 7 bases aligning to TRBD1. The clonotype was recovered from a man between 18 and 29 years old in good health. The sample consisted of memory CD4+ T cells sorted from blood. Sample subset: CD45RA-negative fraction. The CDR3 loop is CASSQRAGGVTEAFF. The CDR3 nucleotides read TGTGCCAGCAGCCAACGGGCAGGGGGAGTGACTGAAGCTTTCTTT.